The 8 T cell receptor beta chains listed next were all sequenced from one sample in a study of T cell responses to AZD1222 COVID-19 vaccine. TCRdb's table, derived via immunoSEQ multiplex PCR, lists solely in-frame clones and lacks some. The sample contains fewer than 250,000 clones, 92% of which appear only once. The starting material was peripheral blood, obtained on day 0 of AZD1222 vaccination. The receptors originated from an adult in good health.

V gene TRBV2 combines with J gene TRBJ2-7, with D possibly called TRBD1 or TRBD2 (5 bases each). This CDR3 is 14 amino acids long. Germline V lookup: CDR1 SNHLY, CDR2 FYNNEI. The V gene lost 7 bases and the J gene lost 7 bases, with 20 bases spanning the gap. The CDR3 protein is CASKTGTSLWEQYF. The CDR3 DNA sequence: TGTGCCAGCAAAACCGGGACCTCTCTCTGGGAGCAGTACTTC. Full variable domain (rest looked up from reference TRBV2 and TRBJ2-7): EPEVTQTPSHQVTQMGQEVILRCVPISNHLYFYWYRQILGQKVEFLVSFYNNEISEKSEIFDDQFSVERPDGSNFTLKIRSTKLEDSAMYFCASKTGTSLWEQYFGPGTRLTVT.

This clone was counted a single time. This chain uses TRBV4-2 with TRBJ2-1, with TRBD2 matching 9 bases. The J segment lost 7 bases and the V segment lost 0 bases, leaving 10 bases of the junction unmatched. This CDR3 is 17 amino acids long. The V gene's germline CDR1 is LGHNA and CDR2 YNFKEQ. CDR3 DNA: TGTGCCAGCAGCCAAGAGGGTGGTAGCGGGGGCCTAAATGAGCAGTTCTTC. Translation: CASSQEGGSGGLNEQFF.

The chain recombines TRBV4-3 with TRBJ1-6, with D possibly matching TRBD1 (5 bases). The CDR3 runs to 15 residues. Germline lookup yields CDR1 LGHNA and CDR2 YSLEER. With 4 bases removed from V and 6 bases from J, the gap between germline ends came to 13 bases. The CDR3: CASSRGRFSNSPLHF. The DNA of the CDR3 is TGCGCCAGCAGCCGGGGGAGGTTTAGTAATTCACCCCTCCACTTT.

This chain connects TRBV7-2 to TRBJ2-3, with 9 bases fitting TRBD2. Germline CDR1 and CDR2: SGHTA and FQGNSA. Losses at the gene ends were 1 base for V and 1 base for J; bases not matched to a gene: 6. CDR3 length: 17 amino acids. The CDR3 DNA sequence: TGTGCCAGCAGCTTAGTCTGGGTAGCGGGGGGCACAGATACGCAGTATTTT. Amino acids: CASSLVWVAGGTDTQYF. Together with reference TRBV7-2 and TRBJ2-3, the CDR3 gives the full variable domain: GAGVSQSPSNKVTEKGKDVELRCDPISGHTALYWYRQSLGQGLEFLIYFQGNSAPDKSGLPSDRFSAERTGGSVSTLTIQRTQQEDSAVYLCASSLVWVAGGTDTQYFGPGTRLTVL.

The rearrangement links TRBV4-2 to TRBJ2-7, with D maybe TRBD1 (6 bases). Germline lookup yields CDR1 LGHNA and CDR2 YNFKEQ. The V and J ends lost 0 bases and 2 bases respectively, with 17 bases between them. The CDR3 extends over 17 amino acids. CDR3 sequence reads: CASSQDRRRGITYEQYF. The CDR3 bases are TGTGCCAGCAGCCAAGATAGGCGAAGGGGGATCACCTACGAGCAGTACTTC.

The J gene is TRBJ2-5, the V gene TRBV29-1; 10 bases match TRBD2. The V gene end was trimmed by 7 bases and the J gene end by 5 bases; junction bases not matched to a gene: 10. The CDR3 is made up of 14 amino acids. Germline V gene data show CDR1 as SQVTM and CDR2 as ANQGSEA. The CDR3 DNA sequence: TGCAGCGCTGCCCAGCGGGGGGGAGGGGAGACCCAGTACTTC. As protein: CSAAQRGGGETQYF.

This rearrangement joins TRBV5-5 to TRBJ1-1; the D is unclear. CDR1 and CDR2 (germline): SGHKS, YYEKEE (reference sequence). Trimming took 3 bases from V and 1 from J, leaving 13 bases between them. CDR3 length: 15 residues. In nucleotides, the CDR3 is TGTGCCAGCAGCTCTCTTGTGTCCCGGAACACTGAAGCTTTCTTT. Amino acids: CASSSLVSRNTEAFF.

The gene calls are TRBV11-1 and TRBJ1-6; D gene ambiguous. The germline gives CDR1 SGHAT, CDR2 FQDESV (reference sequence). Deletions cut 3 bases from V and 3 bases from J, with 9 bases between. The CDR3 runs to 15 residues. The CDR3 protein is CASSFGQNYNSPLHF. The CDR3 DNA reads as TGTGCCAGCAGCTTTGGGCAGAACTATAATTCACCCCTCCACTTT.